Described below is a single TCR beta chain sequence and its context. CDR3 length: 12 residues. CDR1 is WNHNN, CDR2 SYGVQD, per germline (reference sequence). The sample comes from a study of CD4 and CD8 cells across lung adenocarcinoma regions. The patients had localized lung adenocarcinoma, a non-small cell subtype. MiXCR, applied by TCRdb to the PCR reads, yields one record per CDR3 protein. The data show roughly 17,000 distinct CDR3 sequences, around 53% seen once. Sequencing was done on a sample of CD8+ T cells from the center of a lung tumor. The chain uses TRBV10-1 and TRBJ2-5, with D uncertain. The DNA matches TRBJ2-7 better at its end, which makes the J call doubtful. The receptor comes from a female donor with lung adenocarcinoma. The CD4 and CD8 labels of this study may be unreliable. The CDR3 region is CASSEPTYEQYF. The CDR3, as DNA: TGCGCCAGCAGTGAGCCCACCTACGAGCAGTACTTC.